The sequence of this TCR beta chain was determined in a study of metastatic and nonmetastatic thyroid tumors. TCRdb re-clonotyped the PCR reads through MiXCR. The sample has roughly 30,000 clones; under 25% are singletons. The germline CDR1 and CDR2 sequences are MDHEN and SYDVKM. Trimming stripped 3 bases from V and 5 bases from J, with 11 bases between. The CDR3 is made up of 13 amino acids. Patients had received no treatment of any kind before thyroid surgery. What was sequenced was blood. The TCR comes from a female donor with papillary thyroid cancer or a benign thyroid nodule (not recorded which). Some clones in this sample may be carry-over from other donors' samples. This chain uses TRBV28 with TRBJ2-7; D remains unclear. CDR3 region: CASSLAGYHEQYF. CDR3 nucleotides: TGTGCCAGCAGTTTGGCCGGCTACCACGAGCAGTACTTC.